This T cell receptor beta chain comes out of a study of early stage breast cancer tumors. Across the whole study: About 70% of the 16 invasive tumors were ER+, PR+ and HER2-.

Findings and caveats of the study: Bulk DNA sequencing of unsorted cells missed chain pairing and markers. Compared with adjacent normal breast tissue, tumors showed around 2.5-fold greater T cell density and higher clonality.

This CDR3 is 15 amino acids long. Germline V lookup: CDR1 SGHTA, CDR2 FQGTGA. V lost 5 bases to trimming and J lost 7 bases, with 18 bases between them. Regarding this clone: Its cognate antigen is unknown.

Assay used: immunoSEQ multiplex PCR; TCRdb lists only in-frame clones, some missing. This sample has 60,000 to 80,000 clones, with more than 60% found just once. The chain carries TRBV7-3 and TRBJ2-1; D perhaps matches TRBD1 (6 bases). Material for sequencing was blood. The sequence derives from a person between 60 and 69 years old with breast cancer. For the CDR3, the DNA is TGTGCCAGCAGCCGAGTGGGGGCCCAGGGGAATGAGCAGTTCTTC. Amino acids: CASSRVGAQGNEQFF.